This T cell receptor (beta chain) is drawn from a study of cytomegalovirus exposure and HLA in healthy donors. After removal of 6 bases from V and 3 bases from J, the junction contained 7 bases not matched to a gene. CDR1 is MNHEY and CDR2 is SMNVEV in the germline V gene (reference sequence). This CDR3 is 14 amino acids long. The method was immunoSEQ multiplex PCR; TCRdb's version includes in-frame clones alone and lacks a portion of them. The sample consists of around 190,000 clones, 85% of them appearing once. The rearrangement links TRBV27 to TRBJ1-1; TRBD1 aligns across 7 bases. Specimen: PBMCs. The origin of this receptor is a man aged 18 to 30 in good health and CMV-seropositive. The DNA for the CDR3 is TGTGCCAGCAGGACAGGGCTTGAAGACACTGAAGCTTTCTTT. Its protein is CASRTGLEDTEAFF.